Below are 12 T cell receptor beta chains sequenced from a single sample in a study of blood T cell repertoires in COVID-19. Libraries were prepared by immunoSEQ multiplex PCR; TCRdb keeps only in-frame clonotypes and omits some of them. The sample lists roughly 270,000 clones; roughly 85% were seen once. The sample consisted of PBMCs or T cells enriched from blood (not recorded which). These receptor sequences come from a woman aged 45-60 years who had recovered from COVID-19.

The chain joins TRBV11-2 to TRBJ1-1; 9 positions agree with TRBD1. J lost 0 bases, V lost 3 bases, and 2 bases had no gene match. CDR3 size: 15 residues. In germline, CDR1 is SGHAT, CDR2 FQNNGV. DNA of the CDR3: TGTGCCAGCAGCTTGACAGGGGGGATGAACACTGAAGCTTTCTTT. Protein product: CASSLTGGMNTEAFF. The full variable domain, its missing parts supplied by reference TRBV11-2 and TRBJ1-1, is EAGVAQSPRYKIIEKRQSVAFWCNPISGHATLYWYQQILGQGPKLLIQFQNNGVVDDSQLPKDRFSAERLKGVDSTLKIQPAKLEDSAVYLCASSLTGGMNTEAFFGQGTRLTVV.

In this sample, this clone turned up once. This chain joins TRBV7-2 and TRBJ1-1, with D perhaps TRBD1 (6 bases). Germline V gene data show CDR1 as SGHTA and CDR2 as FQGNSA. CDR3 length: 16 amino acids. The V end lost 4 bases, the J end lost 8 bases, and 23 bases lay between the germline ends. CDR3 residues: CASSSLLARGGSEAFF. DNA for the CDR3: TGTGCCAGCAGCTCCCTTTTAGCTAGGGGGGGGTCCGAAGCTTTCTTT.

This clone was picked up a small number of times. The V call is TRBV7-3, the J call TRBJ2-2; 7 positions match TRBD1. The germline V gene has CDR1 SGHTA and CDR2 FQGTGA. J gave up 3 bases and V 5 bases, and 3 bases lay outside the gene matches. The length of the CDR3 is 14 residues. As DNA, the CDR3 is TGTGCCAGCAGCCGGGACAGATACACCGGGGAGCTGTTTTTT. The encoded protein is CASSRDRYTGELFF.

The chain combines TRBV5-4 with TRBJ1-6; tentative D call: TRBD1 (5 bases). This CDR3 region has 15 residues. V was cut by 5 bases and J by 7 bases, with 16 bases left in between. From germline, CDR1 is SGHNT and CDR2 YYREEE (reference sequence). The CDR3 protein is CASSFAGTENSPLHF. CDR3 nucleotide sequence: TGTGCCAGCAGTTTCGCCGGGACTGAGAATTCACCCCTCCACTTT.

This chain links TRBV6-2 or TRBV6-3 with TRBJ2-7; D unresolved. The V end lost 3 bases, the J end lost 2 bases, and 11 bases lay between the germline ends. Germline V gene data show CDR1 as MNHEY and CDR2 as SVGEGT. The CDR3 runs to 14 residues. The chain's CDR3 is CASSYNYLAYEQYF. As DNA, the CDR3 is TGTGCCAGCAGTTATAACTATCTGGCCTACGAGCAGTACTTC.

The chain has TRBV4-1 and TRBJ1-1, with TRBD1 matching 9 bases. The CDR3 sequence is 16 residues long. The V and J ends lost 4 bases and 0 bases, in that order; junction bases with no gene match: 6. Per germline, CDR1 MGHRA and CDR2 YSYEKL. CDR3: CASSRPTGGMNTEAFF. The CDR3 region has the DNA TGCGCCAGCAGCCGACCGACAGGGGGAATGAACACTGAAGCTTTCTTT.

V usage is TRBV28 and J usage is TRBJ1-6; 7 bases fit TRBD1. Germline V lookup: CDR1 MDHEN, CDR2 SYDVKM. There are 15 residues in the CDR3. Unmatched junction bases numbered 6, after V lost 5 bases and J lost 5 bases. This CDR3 reads CASSPLDRDNSPLHF. CDR3 in DNA: TGTGCCAGCAGTCCATTAGACAGGGATAATTCACCCCTCCACTTT. The variable domain in full, completed from reference TRBV28 and TRBJ1-6, reads DVKVTQSSRYLVKRTGEKVFLECVQDMDHENMFWYRQDPGLGLRLIYFSYDVKMKEKGDIPEGYSVSREKKERFSLILESASTNQTSMYLCASSPLDRDNSPLHFGNGTRLTVT.

The genes are TRBV2 and TRBJ2-1; TRBD2 matches at 13 bases. CDR1 is SNHLY and CDR2 is FYNNEI in the germline V gene. J lost 2 bases, V lost 3 bases, and 1 base had no gene match. The CDR3 runs to 16 residues. CDR3: CASSDTSGRAYNEQFF. The DNA of the CDR3 is TGTGCCAGCAGTGATACTAGCGGGAGGGCCTACAATGAGCAGTTCTTC.

Worth noting for this clone: Other DNA sequences in the same sample also yield this CDR3. The chain combines TRBV5-1 with TRBJ2-7, with D tentatively TRBD2 (5 bases). Germline values: CDR1 SGHRS, CDR2 YFSETQ. This CDR3 comprises 14 residues. V lost 0 bases and J 3 bases, leaving 10 bases between the germline ends. For the CDR3, the DNA is TGCGCCAGCAGCTTGGCTACCGGGAACTACGAGCAGTACTTC. Translated: CASSLATGNYEQYF.

V usage is TRBV7-8 and J usage is TRBJ2-5; D not resolved. The CDR3 is 11 amino acids. The germline CDR1 and CDR2 sequences are SGHVS and FQNEAQ. The germline V and J ends were trimmed by 8 bases and 2 bases, with 6 bases remaining between them. The CDR3 DNA follows: TGTGCCAGCGTCAGACAAGAGACCCAGTACTTC. Its translation is CASVRQETQYF.

The rearrangement links TRBV7-2 to TRBJ2-7; 7 nucleotides align to TRBD1. The V segment lost 5 bases and the J segment 2 bases; nucleotides outside the gene matches: 3. This CDR3 region has 13 residues. Germline V lookup: CDR1 SGHTA, CDR2 FQGNSA. This CDR3 is CASSLDRAYEQYF. CDR3 nucleotides: TGTGCCAGCAGCCTCGACAGGGCCTACGAGCAGTACTTC.

The gene calls are TRBV30 and TRBJ1-2; TRBD1 is a possible D gene (5 bases). Trimming shortened V by 8 bases and J by 4 bases, and 17 bases separated the two germline ends. In germline, CDR1 is GTSNPN, CDR2 SVGIG (reference sequence). This CDR3 has 13 residues. CDR3 nucleotides: TGTGCCCGCCAAATCCCCGGGGGCTATGGCTACACCTTC. This encodes CARQIPGGYGYTF.